The 14 T cell receptor beta chains below were found in one sample sequenced in a study of CD8 T cells in Susac syndrome. An amount of RNA that ranged from roughly 0.45 to 1 ug was reverse transcribed with random hexamers. TCRdb reprocessed the immunoSEQ multiplex PCR reads via MiXCR and lists one record per CDR3 protein. Altogether over 100,000 distinct CDR3 sequences are present, about 95% being singletons, with the ten largest covering 0.09% to 0.1%. Sequenced: CD4+ T cells from PBMCs. Receptors were obtained from a human donor in good health.

This chain joins TRBV12-3 or TRBV12-4 and TRBJ1-2; possible D gene TRBD1, 5 bases. This CDR3 contains 13 residues. The V and J ends lost 3 bases and 8 bases respectively, with 13 bases between them. CDR3 residues: CASSLFPGTGYTF. The CDR3 coding sequence is TGTGCCAGCAGTTTGTTTCCAGGGACGGGCTACACCTTC.

This chain connects TRBV28 to TRBJ2-1; maybe TRBD2 (6 bases). CDR1 is MDHEN, CDR2 SYDVKM, per germline. The V end lost 3 bases, the J end lost 6 bases, and 18 bases lay between the germline ends. This CDR3 has 16 residues. CDR3 coding DNA: TGTGCCAGCAGTTTTGCGGGGACTGTCATCTCCAATGAGCAGTTCTTC. The encoded protein is CASSFAGTVISNEQFF.

The rearrangement links TRBV5-6 to TRBJ2-2, with 9 bases lining up with TRBD2. CDR1 and CDR2 (germline): SGHDT, YYEEEE. The CDR3 extends over 16 amino acids. V gave up 4 bases and J gave up 3 bases; unmatched junction bases: 7. The CDR3 region is CASSRISGRHTGELFF. The CDR3, as DNA: TGTGCCAGCAGCCGAATTAGCGGGAGACACACCGGGGAGCTGTTTTTT.

Only one count was recorded for this clonotype. This chain joins TRBV20-1 and TRBJ2-4; D is uncertain. V gave up 8 bases and J gave up 3 bases, with 8 bases separating them. The CDR3 extends over 11 amino acids. Germline lookup yields CDR1 DFQATT and CDR2 SNEGSKA (reference sequence). For the CDR3, the DNA is TGCAGTTATAACATCAAAAACATTCAGTACTTC. Translation: CSYNIKNIQYF.

V usage is TRBV7-2 and J usage is TRBJ1-4, with 10 bases matching TRBD1. The germline CDR1 and CDR2 sequences are SGHTA and FQGNSA. The trim removed 5 bases at V and 4 bases at J, leaving 7 bases unmatched. The CDR3 has 16 amino acids. The DNA of the CDR3 is TGTGCCAGCAGCCGCACGAGGACAGGGGGTAATGAAAAACTGTTTTTT. This translates into CASSRTRTGGNEKLFF.

This chain joins TRBV7-9 and TRBJ1-5; D is unclear. The V end was cut by 1 base, the J end by 9 bases, with 10 bases between. The CDR3 is 13 residues long. Germline lookup yields CDR1 SEHNR and CDR2 FQNEAQ (reference sequence). In DNA form, the CDR3 reads TGTGCCAGCAGCTTAGGTGGTATACGGCCCCAGCATTTT. It codes for CASSLGGIRPQHF.

The chain is built from TRBV3-1 and TRBJ2-4; D is tentatively TRBD1 or TRBD2 (6 bases each). The CDR3 extends over 17 amino acids. The germline V gene encodes CDR1 LGHDT and CDR2 YNNKEL (reference sequence). V lost 1 base, J lost 4 bases, and 17 bases lay in between. The CDR3 DNA sequence: TGTGCCAGCAGCCAAGGGGGGGCCTTCGGCCGAAAAAACATTCAGTACTTC. Its translation: CASSQGGAFGRKNIQYF.

The V and J genes are TRBV12-3 or TRBV12-4 and TRBJ2-7; no firm D call. This CDR3 is built from 14 residues. V was cut by 3 bases and J by 0 bases, with 9 bases left in between. The CDR3 here is CASSFEALSYEQYF. CDR3 in DNA: TGTGCCAGCAGTTTTGAAGCCCTCTCCTACGAGCAGTACTTC.

This chain's CDR3 is CASSLGQGLTYEQYF. DNA of the CDR3: TGTGCCAGCAGCTTAGGCCAGGGGCTAACCTACGAGCAGTACTTC. V gene TRBV7-9 combines with J gene TRBJ2-7; tentatively, D is TRBD1 (6 bases). CDR3 length: 15 amino acids. V gave up 1 base and J gave up 2 bases, with 12 bases separating them. Germline CDR1 reads SEHNR; CDR2 reads FQNEAQ (reference sequence).

A single count supports this clonotype. V and J are TRBV9 and TRBJ2-1; TRBD2 agrees at 8 bases. CDR1 is SGDLS and CDR2 is YYNGEE in the germline V gene. CDR3 length: 17 residues. V lost 0 bases to trimming and J lost 0 bases; unmatched junction nucleotides: 5. CDR3 bases: TGTGCCAGCAGCGTAGATCGCGGGAGGAGCTCCTACAATGAGCAGTTCTTC. Translation: CASSVDRGRSSYNEQFF.

The chain is built from TRBV29-1 and TRBJ2-1; a weak D match, TRBD2 (6 bases). The V end lost 4 bases, the J end lost 4 bases, and 14 bases lay between the germline ends. Germline assignment: CDR1 SQVTM and CDR2 ANQGSEA. This CDR3 has 14 residues. CDR3 sequence reads: CSVARGSRYNEQFF. In DNA form, the CDR3 reads TGCAGCGTTGCTCGGGGGAGCCGGTACAATGAGCAGTTCTTC.

This chain connects TRBV4-1 to TRBJ1-3; D remains ambiguous. This CDR3 has 15 amino acids. The germline V gene encodes CDR1 MGHRA and CDR2 YSYEKL. The V end was cut by 1 base, the J end by 0 bases, with 7 bases between. Written as DNA, the CDR3 is TGCGCCAGCAGCCAAGCGGGCAGCTCTGGAAACACCATATATTTT. It translates to CASSQAGSSGNTIYF.

The chain recombines TRBV29-1 with TRBJ2-3; maybe TRBD1 (6 bases). V was trimmed by 6 bases and J by 3 bases, leaving 13 bases between them. The CDR3 is 13 residues long. Germline CDR1 is SQVTM and CDR2 is ANQGSEA. CDR3 coding DNA: TGCAGCGTGAACAGGGATTCTACAGATACGCAGTATTTT. Translating it yields CSVNRDSTDTQYF.

The V and J genes are TRBV11-2 and TRBJ1-2, with D uncertain. CDR1 and CDR2 (germline): SGHAT, FQNNGV. V was pared by 2 bases and J by 8 bases, with 9 bases between. This CDR3 is built from 12 residues. The chain's CDR3 is CASSLRQKGYTF. DNA of the CDR3: TGTGCCAGCAGCTTAAGGCAGAAGGGCTACACCTTC.